This is a list of T cell receptor beta chains from one sample in a study of vaccination effects on CD4 cells after COVID-19. Data came from immunoSEQ multiplex PCR; TCRdb stores just in-frame clones and leaves some out. The sample shows about 14,000 clones, over 65% of them seen only once. Antigens for these TCRs are unknown. Source: CD4+ T cells from PBMCs cultured with HCoV-229E spike peptides, taken before COVID-19 vaccination. The source is a human donor who received a COVID-19 vaccine. Each CDR3 is given with its conserved first and last residue. Fields, in order: clone size, D gene, J gene, V gene, CDR3 length, CDR3 protein, CDR3 DNA. D genes are given only for firm matches. Only part of the rows carry a size: once, few, many, or a class if the clone is expanded.

>NA|TRBD1|TRBJ1-2|TRBV6-5|16
CASSYGTGGGNYGYTF
TGTGCCAGCAGTTACGGGACAGGGGGGGGAAACTATGGCTACACCTTC
>NA|NA|TRBJ2-7|TRBV11-2|13
CASSPLTAYEQYF
TGTGCCAGCAGCCCTTTGACCGCCTACGAGCAGTACTTC
>NA|NA|TRBJ2-1|TRBV19|17
CASSISGVGSSYNEQFF
TGTGCCAGTAGTATATCTGGGGTCGGAAGCTCCTACAATGAGCAGTTCTTC
>NA|TRBD2|TRBJ2-1|TRBV15|15
CATSRVNSGGRGQFF
TGTGCCACCAGCAGAGTAAATAGCGGGGGAAGGGGGCAGTTCTTC
>NA|NA|TRBJ2-7|TRBV6-2/TRBV6-3|15
CASSSRGFSLGEQYF
TGTGCCAGCAGTTCCCGGGGCTTCAGCCTCGGGGAGCAGTACTTC
>once|NA|TRBJ1-1|TRBV5-1|14
CASSLDGFNTEAFF
TGCGCCAGCAGCTTGGACGGTTTTAACACTGAAGCTTTCTTT
>once|TRBD2|TRBJ2-1|TRBV19|16
CASMRLAGDLRDEQFF
TGTGCCAGTATGAGGCTAGCGGGAGACTTACGGGATGAGCAGTTCTTC
>NA|NA|TRBJ1-1|TRBV6-5|12
CASSWESTEAFF
TGTGCCAGCAGTTGGGAAAGCACTGAAGCTTTCTTT
>NA|NA|TRBJ1-2|TRBV11-2|13
CASSLGGVYGYTF
TGTGCCAGCAGCTTAGGTGGGGTCTATGGCTACACCTTC
>NA|NA|TRBJ2-5|TRBV2|14
CASRTGTGQETQYF
TGTGCCAGCAGGACCGGGACTGGCCAAGAGACCCAGTACTTC
>once|NA|TRBJ1-1|TRBV4-1|14
CASSQADGYTEAFF
TGCGCCAGCAGCCAAGCGGACGGATACACTGAAGCTTTCTTT
>NA|TRBD1|TRBJ2-7|TRBV27|15
CASSLSWTGLFRQYF
TGTGCCAGCAGTTTATCCTGGACAGGTCTGTTTAGGCAGTACTTC
>NA|NA|TRBJ1-3|TRBV18|13
CASIRDSGNTIYF
TGTGCCAGTATTCGGGACTCTGGAAACACCATATATTTT
>NA|NA|TRBJ2-5|TRBV7-9|15
CASSPGLMAQETQYF
TGTGCCAGCAGCCCCGGGTTGATGGCTCAAGAGACCCAGTACTTC
>NA|TRBD2|TRBJ2-7|TRBV2|14
CASSDLSGSDEQYF
TGTGCCAGCAGTGATCTTAGCGGGAGCGACGAGCAGTACTTC
>NA|TRBD1|TRBJ1-5|TRBV18|15
CASSPQGVGNQPQHF
TGTGCCAGCTCACCCCAGGGGGTAGGGAATCAGCCCCAGCATTTT
>NA|NA|TRBJ1-4|TRBV9|14
CASSVGTVNEKLFF
TGTGCCAGCAGCGTAGGGACAGTTAATGAAAAACTGTTTTTT
>NA|TRBD2|TRBJ2-5|TRBV27|17
CASTTLRVKRGQETQYF
TGTGCCAGCACCACGCTTCGTGTGAAGCGGGGCCAAGAGACCCAGTACTTC
>NA|TRBD1|TRBJ1-5|TRBV5-8|15
CASSATGGSNQPQHF
TGTGCCAGCAGCGCGACAGGGGGGAGCAATCAGCCCCAGCATTTT
>NA|NA|TRBJ2-2|TRBV19|13
CASRYKGTGELFF
TGTGCCAGTAGATATAAGGGCACCGGGGAGCTGTTTTTT
>NA|TRBD2|TRBJ2-5|TRBV7-2|17
CASSLVASGGSRGTQYF
TGTGCCAGCAGCTTAGTGGCCAGCGGGGGCTCCAGGGGGACCCAGTACTTC
>NA|TRBD1|TRBJ2-7|TRBV4-1|16
CASSQGLGTASYEQYF
TGCGCCAGCAGCCAAGGACTTGGGACAGCCTCCTACGAGCAGTACTTC